This T cell receptor (beta chain) was observed in a study of beta chain features in type 1 diabetes. Findings of the study overall: Relative to healthy donors, patients appeared to have naive, central memory and Treg TCRB repertoires that were more similar. Shortening that was moderate but significant affected the TCRB CDR3s of Type 1 diabetes patients in all four CD4+ subsets. The study found fewer insertions and more deletions at VDJ junctions in type 1 diabetes patients. For cells with high TCR expression, cDNA sequencing could yield over-representation.

With regard to this clone: No antigen is known for it.

The investigators reverse transcribed all of the isolated RNA, so they sequenced expressed TCRB transcripts. Generated by immunoSEQ multiplex PCR, the TCRdb table keeps only in-frame clones and is missing some. The profile shows under 400,000 clones, over 9.5% of them singletons. V was pared by 5 bases and J by 1 base, with 14 bases between. The CDR3 totals 15 residues. Germline V gene data show CDR1 as MDHEN and CDR2 as SYDVKM. The sequencing sample was made of naive CD4+ T cells from blood. The TCR sequence derives from a woman aged 18 to 35 with type 1 diabetes. The chain couples TRBV28 to TRBJ1-1; D is undetermined. The CDR3 is CASSNVGVENTEAFF. CDR3 coding DNA: TGTGCCAGCAGTAATGTCGGGGTGGAGAACACTGAAGCTTTCTTT.